These 26 T cell receptor beta chains originate from one sample sequenced in a study of blood T cells in healthy people across ages. Sample-barcoded 5' priming and a J-beta primer mix drove a second PCR of about 6 to 12 cycles. Each CDR3 protein is one row after TCRdb ran MiXCR on the 5' RACE reads. Of approximately 790,000 distinct CDR3 sequences listed, 62% are singletons. The material sequenced was blood. These receptors originate from a man aged 25-45 years in good health.

The CDR3 loop reads CASSVGAANTQETQYF. The CDR3 nucleotides are TGTGCCAGCAGCGTAGGCGCGGCGAACACCCAAGAGACCCAGTACTTC. The gene calls are TRBV9 and TRBJ2-5; D remains unclear. Germline CDR1 reads SGDLS; CDR2 reads YYNGEE. Trimming took 0 bases from V and 1 from J, leaving 13 bases between them. The CDR3 covers 16 residues.

The V and J genes are TRBV5-6 and TRBJ2-6; D remains ambiguous. Germline loops: CDR1 SGHDT, CDR2 YYEEEE. The CDR3 runs to 15 residues. Trimming removed 1 base at V and 0 bases at J, with 5 bases between. CDR3 DNA: TGTGCCAGCAGCTTGATCTACTCTGGGGCCAACGTCCTGACTTTC. Translated: CASSLIYSGANVLTF.

J is TRBJ2-3 and V is TRBV18; TRBD2 matches 7 bases. V lost 3 bases to trimming and J lost 8 bases; unmatched junction nucleotides: 11. The CDR3 covers 15 residues. Germline CDR1 and CDR2: KGHSH and LQKENI. CDR3 coding DNA: TGTGCCAGCTCACCGACTAGCCCGGAGAGTGCTACGCAGTATTTT. Translation gives CASSPTSPESATQYF.

The chain joins TRBV7-2 to TRBJ2-3, with D unclear. The CDR3 length is 15 residues. Trimming stripped 5 bases from V and 1 base from J, with 13 bases between. Germline CDR1 and CDR2: SGHTA and FQGNSA. The CDR3 loop reads CASSAVGSGTDTQYF. The CDR3, as DNA: TGTGCCAGCAGCGCCGTGGGGTCTGGCACAGATACGCAGTATTTT.

The chain is built from TRBV12-3 or TRBV12-4 and TRBJ2-3, with 7 bases lining up with TRBD1. The CDR3 totals 13 residues. V lost 3 bases and J lost 4; bases outside the gene matches: 1. The CDR3 protein is CASSFRGSDTQYF. Here the CDR3 DNA reads TGTGCCAGCAGTTTCAGGGGGTCAGATACGCAGTATTTT.

The chain employs TRBV5-1 and TRBJ2-5, with 8 bases identical to TRBD2. The CDR3 is 15 residues long. J lost 3 bases, V lost 0 bases, and 4 bases had no gene match. The germline V gene has CDR1 SGHRS and CDR2 YFSETQ. CDR3 loop: CASSLAGLGEETQYF. CDR3 DNA sequence: TGCGCCAGCAGCTTGGCGGGACTAGGGGAAGAGACCCAGTACTTC.

V and J are TRBV3-1 and TRBJ2-7; no clear D gene. V was clipped by 1 base and J by 0 bases, with 10 bases between them. There are 15 residues in the CDR3. CDR1 is LGHDT, CDR2 YNNKEL, per germline (reference sequence). CDR3 protein: CASSQGLRSSYEQYF. CDR3 sequence (DNA): TGTGCCAGCAGCCAAGGCCTTCGAAGCTCCTACGAGCAGTACTTC.

Concerning this clonotype itself: An end of the junction does not agree with germline; a read error may underlie this. V and J are TRBV5-1 and TRBJ2-5; maybe TRBD2 (6 bases). Germline V gene sequence: CDR1 SGHRS, CDR2 YFSETQ. The CDR3 totals 15 residues. The CDR3 is CASSLDGGPQETQYF. Here the CDR3 DNA reads TGTGCCAGCAGCTTAGACGGGGGTCCCCAAGAGACCCAGTACTTC.

The gene calls are TRBV20-1 and TRBJ2-4; 9 positions agree with TRBD2. The length of the CDR3 is 13 residues. Germline V gene lookup returns CDR1 DFQATT and CDR2 SNEGSKA (reference sequence). The trim removed 6 bases at V and 15 bases at J, leaving 15 bases unmatched. CDR3 sequence reads: CSAPREAGGLVYF. In DNA, the CDR3 is TGCAGTGCCCCCCGGGAGGCGGGGGGGCTAGTGTACTTC.

V usage is TRBV4-2 and J usage is TRBJ1-1; maybe TRBD1 (5 bases). Trimming pared 0 bases from V and 3 bases from J, leaving 11 bases between. The germline V gene has CDR1 LGHNA and CDR2 YNFKEQ. The CDR3 length is 15 residues. The CDR3 nucleotides read TGTGCCAGCAGCCAAGACGATCGGGGGGACACTGAAGCTTTCTTT. Translation: CASSQDDRGDTEAFF.

The chain recombines TRBV7-2 with TRBJ2-3, with 9 positions matching TRBD2. The CDR3 is 16 amino acids. The germline gives CDR1 SGHTA, CDR2 FQGNSA. Germline trimming cut 1 base from V and 2 bases from J; bases unmatched to any gene: 4. CDR3 sequence reads: CASSLVLAGTTDTQYF. The DNA of the CDR3 is TGTGCCAGCAGCTTAGTTCTAGCGGGGACCACAGATACGCAGTATTTT.

The chain is built from TRBV20-1 and TRBJ1-4; the match to TRBD1 covers 7 bases. Looked up from germline, CDR1 is DFQATT and CDR2 is SNEGSKA (reference sequence). The CDR3 totals 15 residues. Losses at the gene ends were 3 bases for V and 5 bases for J; bases not matched to a gene: 9. DNA for the CDR3: TGCAGTGCTAGTGCTCCGGGACAGAGAAATGAAAAACTGTTTTTT. Translation gives CSASAPGQRNEKLFF.

This chain uses TRBV6-6 with TRBJ1-4; D possibly corresponds to TRBD1 (6 bases). Germline loops: CDR1 MNHNY, CDR2 SVGAGI (reference sequence). The CDR3 is 15 amino acids. Trimming shortened V by 6 bases and J by 1 base, and 12 bases separated the two germline ends. The CDR3 region is CASRLVRGTNEKLFF. The CDR3 region has the DNA TGTGCCAGCAGACTCGTCAGGGGAACTAATGAAAAACTGTTTTTT.

The chain is built from TRBV2 and TRBJ2-7; tentatively, D is TRBD1 or TRBD2 (6 bases each). CDR1 is SNHLY and CDR2 is FYNNEI in the germline V gene. The CDR3 consists of 16 residues. Trimming removed 0 bases from V and 0 bases from J, with 12 bases in between. The CDR3 spells CASSEAPGALSYEQYF. CDR3 coding DNA: TGTGCCAGCAGTGAAGCGCCGGGGGCCCTCTCCTACGAGCAGTACTTC.

The V and J genes are TRBV27 and TRBJ2-1; no definite D call. Trimming took off 5 bases at V and 14 bases at J, with 19 bases between the two ends. CDR1 MNHEY and CDR2 SMNVEV come from the germline V gene (reference sequence). The CDR3 spans 13 residues. This CDR3 is CASSPNRQPPEFF. The CDR3 DNA sequence: TGTGCCAGCAGTCCCAACCGACAACCACCGGAGTTCTTC.

The V and J genes are TRBV29-1 and TRBJ2-3, with TRBD1 matching 7 bases. CDR1 is SQVTM, CDR2 ANQGSEA, per germline. The CDR3 loop spans 12 amino acids. The V segment lost 6 bases and the J segment 6 bases; nucleotides outside the gene matches: 6. The CDR3 sequence: CSVWPGGDTQYF. Written as DNA, the CDR3 is TGCAGCGTGTGGCCAGGGGGTGATACGCAGTATTTT.

J is TRBJ1-5 and V is TRBV2, with D uncertain. The germline CDR1 and CDR2 sequences are SNHLY and FYNNEI. Deletions cut 6 bases from V and 4 bases from J, with 10 bases between. The CDR3 contains 13 residues. Here the CDR3 DNA reads TGTGCCAGCAGAGAGATTCAGAATCAGCCCCAGCATTTT. Amino acids: CASREIQNQPQHF.

The rearrangement uses TRBV7-2 and TRBJ1-1; D unclear. This CDR3 contains 15 residues. Germline V gives CDR1 SGHTA, CDR2 FQGNSA. The V and J ends lost 5 bases and 0 bases respectively, with 13 bases between them. CDR3 bases: TGTGCCAGCAGCCCCCCAGGAGGAATGAACACTGAAGCTTTCTTT. This encodes CASSPPGGMNTEAFF. The full variable domain, completed using reference TRBV7-2 and TRBJ1-1, is GAGVSQSPSNKVTEKGKDVELRCDPISGHTALYWYRQSLGQGLEFLIYFQGNSAPDKSGLPSDRFSAERTGGSVSTLTIQRTQQEDSAVYLCASSPPGGMNTEAFFGQGTRLTVV.

V and J are TRBV28 and TRBJ2-7; 7 nucleotides align to TRBD2. The CDR3 is made up of 16 amino acids. In germline, CDR1 is MDHEN, CDR2 SYDVKM. The trim removed 0 bases at V and 1 base at J, leaving 6 bases unmatched. CDR3 bases: TGTGCCAGCAGTTTATGGGGGGGGGACGAGTCCTACGAGCAGTACTTC. It encodes CASSLWGGDESYEQYF.

The chain combines TRBV3-1 with TRBJ1-2; 9 bases fit TRBD1. There are 17 residues in the CDR3. Germline lookup yields CDR1 LGHDT and CDR2 YNNKEL (reference sequence). J gave up 5 bases and V 0 bases, and 10 bases lay outside the gene matches. In DNA, the CDR3 is TGTGCCAGCAGCCAAGATTCCGGGACAGGGTTAAAGTATGGCTACACCTTC. Protein sequence: CASSQDSGTGLKYGYTF.

The rearrangement uses TRBV7-2 and TRBJ2-1; D may correspond to TRBD1 or TRBD2 (6 bases each). Deletions cut 2 bases from V and 10 bases from J, with 15 bases between. This CDR3 has 14 amino acids. Germline V gene data show CDR1 as SGHTA and CDR2 as FQGNSA. In nucleotides, the CDR3 is TGTGCCAGCAGCTTATCGGGGGCTTCGGCCGAGCAGTTCTTC. The encoded protein is CASSLSGASAEQFF. The complete variable domain, with remaining parts taken from reference TRBV7-2 and TRBJ2-1, reads GAGVSQSPSNKVTEKGKDVELRCDPISGHTALYWYRQSLGQGLEFLIYFQGNSAPDKSGLPSDRFSAERTGGSVSTLTIQRTQQEDSAVYLCASSLSGASAEQFFGPGTRLTVL.

The V gene is TRBV2, the J gene TRBJ2-7; the match to TRBD1 covers 7 bases. The V gene's germline CDR1 is SNHLY and CDR2 FYNNEI. The CDR3 has 16 amino acids. V lost 3 bases to trimming and J lost 2 bases; unmatched junction nucleotides: 10. The CDR3 DNA reads as TGTGCCAGCAGTGACCATCCGGGACAGCTTACCTACGAGCAGTACTTC. It codes for CASSDHPGQLTYEQYF.

This sequence joins TRBV20-1 and TRBJ2-1; D is unclear. This CDR3 spans 12 amino acids. Germline CDR1 and CDR2: DFQATT and SNEGSKA (reference sequence). V was cut by 1 base and J by 5 bases, with 6 bases left in between. The CDR3 here is CSARGPDNEQFF. As DNA, the CDR3 is TGCAGTGCTAGAGGACCAGACAATGAGCAGTTCTTC.

The chain combines TRBV7-9 with TRBJ1-5; 11 bases agree with TRBD1. Germline V CDR1 and CDR2: SEHNR, FQNEAQ (reference sequence). The CDR3 totals 16 residues. The V gene end was trimmed by 3 bases and the J gene end by 2 bases; junction bases not matched to a gene: 3. The CDR3 is CASSFGTGGRNQPQHF. For the CDR3, the DNA is TGTGCCAGCAGCTTCGGGACAGGGGGTCGCAATCAGCCCCAGCATTTT.

This clonotype came up a few times. The chain uses TRBV6-1 and TRBJ1-1; D not resolved. The CDR3 has 14 residues. Trimming removed 6 bases from V and 1 base from J, with 12 bases in between. Germline-derived CDR1 and CDR2 are MNHNS and SASEGT. Here the CDR3 DNA reads TGTGCCAGCAGGGTTGACACGTGGAACACTGAAGCTTTCTTT. It translates to CASRVDTWNTEAFF.

With regard to this clonotype: At one end, the junction sequence differs from germline, possibly due to a read error. This chain uses TRBV4-2 with TRBJ2-7; no clear D. The CDR3 length is 18 residues. Germline V gene lookup returns CDR1 LGHNA and CDR2 YNFKEQ. The CDR3 loop is CTSSQPPKEEYPSYEQYF. CDR3 coding DNA: TGTACCAGCAGCCAGCCCCCTAAAGAGGAGTACCCTTCCTACGAGCAGTACTTC.